The source of this TCR beta chain is a study of blood T cells in healthy people across ages. V was pared by 1 base and J by 5 bases, with 5 bases between. The germline gives CDR1 LGHDT, CDR2 YNNKEL (reference sequence). This CDR3 spans 12 amino acids. The table lists this clonotype with a few counts. It was with a sample-barcoded 5' primer and a J-beta primer mix that a second PCR of about 7 to 12 cycles was run. TCRdb re-called the 5' RACE reads with MiXCR, one entry per CDR3 protein. This sample has about 570,000 distinct CDR3 sequences, with 27% found just once. Aged about 6 to 100, donors were systemically healthy Caucasians from Russia.

Material for sequencing was blood. The receptor was derived from a woman in her 70s in good health. The chain recombines TRBV3-1 with TRBJ1-2; D not resolved. The CDR3 bases are TGTGCCAGCAGCCAAGCTACGTATGGCTACACCTTC. Protein product: CASSQATYGYTF.